This T cell receptor beta chain originates from a study of tumor and adjacent non-tumor tissue in lung cancer. This CDR3 contains 15 residues. V shed 0 bases and J shed 2 bases, with 10 bases lying between them. Germline CDR1 is SGHAT and CDR2 is FQNNGV. Sample share makes this clonotype medium-sized (0.01 to 0.1%). RNA was extracted from bulk tissue without any cell sorting. This non-tumor lung sample came from over 3 cm beyond the tumor edge. Three rounds of nested PCR, following a modified ARM-PCR protocol, produced the TCRbeta library. Each CDR3 protein gets one entry after TCRdb re-called the multiplex PCR reads with MiXCR. Altogether over 100,000 distinct CDR3 sequences are present, 60% to 65% being singletons, with the ten largest covering around 20%.

Sequenced sample: distant non-tumor lung tissue. This chain uses TRBV11-2 with TRBJ2-5; D is ambiguous. This clonotype was sampled from a man in his fifties or sixties with non-small cell lung cancer. DNA for the CDR3: TGTGCCAGCAGCTTAGATCTAAGCCTTCAAGAGACCCAGTACTTC. Its protein is CASSLDLSLQETQYF.